Below, 15 T cell receptor beta chains from the same sample are listed, as sequenced in a study of OX40 agonist ivuxolimab in advanced cancers. Receptor amplification or capture employed the immunoSEQ multiplex PCR assay. Here the immuneACCESS table is served through TCRdb, limited to in-frame sequences with V and J called. Missing clones are a known gap in these copies; in checked studies unresolved V genes cover under half, and the rest lacks a known reason. Present in this sample are 75,000 to 100,000 clones, around 88% of which were seen just once. The ten biggest clones cover 0.5% of the sample. This sample comprised CD4+ or CD8+ T cells sorted from blood, obtained in a trial of the OX40 agonist ivuxolimab. These TCRs come from an adult with an advanced solid tumor such as melanoma, head and neck, liver or kidney cancer.

V is TRBV5-1 and J is TRBJ2-1; TRBD1 might be the D (5 bases). V was cut by 0 bases and J by 4 bases, with 11 bases left in between. CDR3 length: 15 amino acids. Germline V gene sequence: CDR1 SGHRS, CDR2 YFSETQ. The DNA for the CDR3 is TGCGCCAGCAGCTTGGGAGATGACAGTTACAATGAGCAGTTCTTC. This gives the protein CASSLGDDSYNEQFF.

This sequence joins TRBV18 and TRBJ1-2; 9 bases agree with TRBD1. This CDR3 contains 15 residues. Unmatched junction bases numbered 9, after V lost 3 bases and J lost 7 bases. CDR1 and CDR2 (germline): KGHSH, LQKENI. DNA of the CDR3: TGTGCCAGCTCACCCGAGCTGACAGGGGGATTTGGCTACACCTTC. It translates to CASSPELTGGFGYTF.

This chain uses TRBV2 with TRBJ2-2; the D gene is possibly TRBD1 (5 bases). CDR3 length equals 17 residues. V gave up 6 bases and J gave up 0 bases, with 17 bases separating them. Germline values: CDR1 SNHLY, CDR2 FYNNEI. CDR3 DNA sequence: TGTGCCAGCAGCTACCCCACGGCAGGGTCGAACACCGGGGAGCTGTTTTTT. Translation: CASSYPTAGSNTGELFF.

This clone was detected only a few times. The CDR3 protein is CASSPWGGEQYF. The CDR3 region has the DNA TGTGCCAGCTCACCATGGGGTGGCGAGCAGTACTTC. V usage is TRBV18 and J usage is TRBJ2-7, with no clear D. V was clipped by 2 bases and J by 6 bases, with 8 bases between them. CDR3 length: 12 amino acids. The germline gives CDR1 KGHSH, CDR2 LQKENI.

The rearrangement joins TRBV7-6 to TRBJ1-4; 8 nucleotides line up with TRBD1. V lost 5 bases, J lost 8 bases, and 4 bases stayed unmatched. The CDR3 is 13 residues long. Per the germline V gene, CDR1 is SGHVS and CDR2 is FNYEAQ. CDR3 protein: CASSPRQGEKLFF. The CDR3 region has the DNA TGTGCCAGCAGCCCCCGACAGGGGGAAAAACTGTTTTTT.

The chain combines TRBV7-8 with TRBJ2-5; possible D gene TRBD1, 6 bases. Germline loops: CDR1 SGHVS, CDR2 FQNEAQ. The CDR3 is 14 residues long. V gave up 5 bases and J gave up 2 bases, with 12 bases separating them. The CDR3: CASSNRAGQETQYF. CDR3 DNA sequence: TGTGCCAGCAGCAACAGGGCAGGACAAGAGACCCAGTACTTC.

This clone was observed a single time. This chain's CDR3 is CASSGQGTHNEQFF. The DNA of the CDR3 is TGTGCCAGCAGTGGACAGGGTACCCACAATGAGCAGTTCTTC. The chain has TRBV6-6 and TRBJ2-1, with 8 positions matching TRBD1. This CDR3 has 14 residues. The ends lost 5 bases at V and 5 bases at J; junction bases unmatched: 5. Germline V gene data show CDR1 as MNHNY and CDR2 as SVGAGI (reference sequence).

This clone was seen a single time. The chain combines TRBV11-2 with TRBJ1-6; possible D gene TRBD1, 6 bases. Germline-derived CDR1 and CDR2 are SGHAT and FQNNGV. V lost 2 bases and J lost 14, with 16 bases in between. The CDR3 contains 14 residues. The CDR3 region is CASSLRQAGEALHF. In nucleotides, the CDR3 is TGTGCCAGCAGCTTAAGACAGGCGGGGGAAGCCCTCCACTTT. The whole variable domain, remainder taken from reference TRBV11-2 and TRBJ1-6, is EAGVAQSPRYKIIEKRQSVAFWCNPISGHATLYWYQQILGQGPKLLIQFQNNGVVDDSQLPKDRFSAERLKGVDSTLKIQPAKLEDSAVYLCASSLRQAGEALHFGNGTRLTVT.

J is TRBJ1-2 and V is TRBV2; D gene uncertain. CDR3 size: 15 residues. Germline CDR1 and CDR2: SNHLY and FYNNEI. V was clipped by 8 bases and J by 0 bases, with 16 bases between them. The CDR3 region has the DNA TGTGCCAGCGTGACGGCGGCGACGGCTAACTATGGCTACACCTTC. Amino acids: CASVTAATANYGYTF. Drawing the rest from reference TRBV2 and TRBJ1-2, the complete variable domain is EPEVTQTPSHQVTQMGQEVILRCVPISNHLYFYWYRQILGQKVEFLVSFYNNEISEKSEIFDDQFSVERPDGSNFTLKIRSTKLEDSAMYFCASVTAATANYGYTFGSGTRLTVV.

The chain links TRBV6-5 to TRBJ2-7; TRBD1 is a possible D gene (5 bases). Trimming left V 5 bases short and J 0 bases short, with 14 bases between. The CDR3 is 15 amino acids. Germline V gene data show CDR1 as MNHEY and CDR2 as SVGAGI. The CDR3 region is CASSRYLRGSYEQYF. The CDR3 DNA reads as TGTGCCAGCAGTCGGTACCTAAGGGGCTCCTACGAGCAGTACTTC.

The chain joins TRBV5-8 to TRBJ1-6; unclear D gene. V gave up 3 bases and J gave up 8 bases, with 15 bases separating them. Per germline, CDR1 SGHTS and CDR2 YDEGEE. The CDR3 totals 15 residues. The CDR3 DNA sequence: TGTGCCAGCAGCTCCATAAACCGGCCGGATTCACCCCTCCACTTT. It yields the protein CASSSINRPDSPLHF.

The chain links TRBV28 to TRBJ2-7, with D possibly TRBD2 on 6 matching bases. The V end lost 10 bases, the J end lost 2 bases, and 15 bases lay between the germline ends. This CDR3 spans 13 amino acids. In germline, CDR1 is MDHEN, CDR2 SYDVKM. This chain's CDR3 is CATELPGAYEQYF. The CDR3 DNA reads TGTGCCACGGAACTCCCGGGGGCCTACGAGCAGTACTTC.

The genes are TRBV9 and TRBJ1-4; 11 bases align to TRBD1. This CDR3 is built from 15 residues. After removal of 3 bases from V and 7 bases from J, the junction contained 5 bases not matched to a gene. Germline V lookup: CDR1 SGDLS, CDR2 YYNGEE. CDR3 region: CASSATGTGGEKLFF. The CDR3 DNA follows: TGTGCCAGCAGCGCCACCGGGACAGGGGGTGAAAAACTGTTTTTT.

CDR3 protein: CASSPQTGSTQYF. The CDR3 DNA is TGTGCCAGTAGTCCACAGACAGGGTCGACGCAGTACTTC. The V call is TRBV19, the J call TRBJ2-7; 7 bases match TRBD1. This CDR3 region has 13 residues. Trimming took 5 bases from V and 9 from J; bases not matched to a gene: 10. CDR1 LNHDA and CDR2 SQIVND come from the germline V gene (reference sequence).

The rearrangement uses TRBV9 and TRBJ2-1; D possibly uses TRBD1 or TRBD2 (6 bases each). From germline, CDR1 is SGDLS and CDR2 YYNGEE. Trimming removed 2 bases at V and 2 bases at J, with 11 bases between. The CDR3 totals 15 residues. The chain's CDR3 is CASSVRGEAYNEQFF. CDR3 in DNA: TGTGCCAGCAGCGTTAGGGGGGAAGCCTACAATGAGCAGTTCTTC.